This paragraph covers one T cell receptor (beta chain) sequence. This entry belongs to a study of technical replicates of blood from several donors. Profiled with immunoSEQ multiplex PCR; TCRdb holds only in-frame clones, not every one. The table shows about 62,000 clones, with 70% to 90% occurring only once. There are 13 residues in the CDR3. Germline V lookup: CDR1 ENHRY, CDR2 SYGVKD. V shed 2 bases and J shed 9 bases, with 8 bases lying between them. This clonotype was obtained from a human donor in good health. Some clones in this sample may be carry-over from other donors' samples. Sequencing was performed on PBMCs. This chain connects TRBV10-3 to TRBJ1-6; D gene ambiguous. The CDR3: CAISETGSSPLHF. Written as DNA, the CDR3 is TGTGCCATCAGTGAGACGGGGAGTTCACCCCTCCACTTT.